A single sample is the source of the 18 T cell receptor beta chains below, sequenced in a study of T-cell reconstitution after alpha-beta-depleted transplantation in children. Preparation of the TCRbeta library involved a method that used unique molecular identifiers. TCRdb redid the calling of the PCR reads with MiXCR, one entry per CDR3 protein. This repertoire shows nearly 400,000 distinct CDR3 sequences, 20% found once; its top ten account for 3% to 4%. The sample in question was PBMCs from the stem cell graft donor, obtained from the stem cell graft. The receptor set was obtained from a human donor who donated a stem cell graft to a child with acute myeloid leukemia.

The chain links TRBV3-1 to TRBJ1-1; TRBD1 is a possible D gene (5 bases). Germline V gene data show CDR1 as LGHDT and CDR2 as YNNKEL (reference sequence). The CDR3 totals 15 residues. Trimming removed 1 base at V and 6 bases at J, with 15 bases between. In nucleotides, the CDR3 is TGTGCCAGCAGCCAAGGGGTTGGGACGGGCGCTGAAGCTTTCTTT. Protein product: CASSQGVGTGAEAFF.

The chain links TRBV6-2 or TRBV6-3 to TRBJ1-5; the D is unclear. Per germline, CDR1 MNHEY and CDR2 SVGEGT. Trimming shortened V by 2 bases and J by 1 base, and 12 bases separated the two germline ends. The CDR3 consists of 16 residues. CDR3 residues: CASSYAGPLSNQPQHF. DNA for the CDR3: TGTGCCAGCAGTTACGCCGGACCGCTGAGCAATCAGCCCCAGCATTTT.

The J gene is TRBJ1-2, the V gene TRBV4-3; TRBD1 aligns across 10 bases. Trimming took 0 bases from V and 2 from J; bases not matched to a gene: 3. CDR1 LGHNA and CDR2 YSLEER come from the germline V gene. The CDR3 runs to 16 residues. CDR3 DNA sequence: TGCGCCAGCAGCCAAGATACGGGACAGGGGAACTATGGCTACACCTTC. Amino acid sequence: CASSQDTGQGNYGYTF.

Many counts were recorded for this clonotype. In DNA, the CDR3 is TGCAGTGCTAGGGGGGGGGAGACGCGGGAGACCCAGTACTTC. This codes for CSARGGETRETQYF. The V call is TRBV20-1, the J call TRBJ2-5; 7 bases map to TRBD2. This CDR3 spans 14 amino acids. V dropped 3 bases and J dropped 5; count of bases not matched to a gene: 9. Per germline, CDR1 DFQATT and CDR2 SNEGSKA (reference sequence).

The chain combines TRBV20-1 with TRBJ2-7; D ambiguous. Germline CDR1 and CDR2: DFQATT and SNEGSKA (reference sequence). The V end was cut by 0 bases, the J end by 2 bases, with 11 bases between. The length of the CDR3 is 14 residues. CDR3 region: CSARDIRITYEQYF. Here the CDR3 DNA reads TGCAGTGCTAGAGATATCCGAATAACCTACGAGCAGTACTTC.

A few counts support this clonotype. V gene TRBV12-3 or TRBV12-4 combines with J gene TRBJ2-7, with unresolved D. The CDR3 runs 13 residues. Trimming shortened V by 5 bases and J by 5 bases, and 13 bases separated the two germline ends. The CDR3 DNA reads TGTGCCAGCAGTCTCGGATCCCCCAACGAGCAGTACTTC. This gives the protein CASSLGSPNEQYF.

The table lists this clonotype with many counts. The gene calls are TRBV29-1 and TRBJ2-7, with TRBD2 matching over 11 bases. The CDR3 covers 14 residues. After removal of 6 bases from V and 3 bases from J, the junction contained 7 bases not matched to a gene. From germline, CDR1 is SQVTM and CDR2 ANQGSEA. The CDR3 DNA sequence: TGCAGCGTCAAACCCGGGACTAGCGGCTACGAGCAGTACTTC. Translated, it gives CSVKPGTSGYEQYF.

A few counts support this clonotype. The J gene is TRBJ2-7, the V gene TRBV28; 7 nucleotides align to TRBD1. Trimming took 5 bases from V and 3 from J; bases not matched to a gene: 19. Germline lookup yields CDR1 MDHEN and CDR2 SYDVKM. The CDR3 extends over 18 amino acids. Written as DNA, the CDR3 is TGTGCCAGCAGTCCGACAGGGTCTAGACCCTTATCCATCTACGAGCAGTACTTC. Amino acids: CASSPTGSRPLSIYEQYF.

The genes are TRBV5-1 and TRBJ2-5; 10 bases are a match to TRBD2. V shed 0 bases, J shed 4 bases, and the junction held 6 bases outside the gene matches. The CDR3 is 16 amino acids. From germline, CDR1 is SGHRS and CDR2 YFSETQ. CDR3 bases: TGCGCCAGCAGCTTGGTCCCTAGCGGGAGTGGAGAGACCCAGTACTTC. Protein product: CASSLVPSGSGETQYF. Supplemented by reference TRBV5-1 and TRBJ2-5, the full variable domain reads KAGVTQTPRYLIKTRGQQVTLSCSPISGHRSVSWYQQTPGQGLQFLFEYFSETQRNKGNFPGRFSGRQFSNSRSEMNVSTLELGDSALYLCASSLVPSGSGETQYFGPGTRLLVL.

This clonotype has only a few counts. The V and J genes are TRBV28 and TRBJ1-1; 7 bases match TRBD1. This CDR3 spans 15 amino acids. The V segment lost 2 bases and the J segment 1 base; nucleotides outside the gene matches: 4. Germline assignment: CDR1 MDHEN and CDR2 SYDVKM. The CDR3: CASSLVGQTNTEAFF. For the CDR3, the DNA is TGTGCCAGCAGTTTAGTGGGACAGACGAACACTGAAGCTTTCTTT.

This chain links TRBV4-3 with TRBJ2-3; no clear D. The CDR3 runs to 13 residues. Trimming took 0 bases from V and 8 from J, leaving 9 bases between them. The germline gives CDR1 LGHNA, CDR2 YSLEER. The CDR3 protein is CASSQDPESTQYF. CDR3 in DNA: TGCGCCAGCAGCCAAGATCCCGAATCTACGCAGTATTTT.

This clonotype was counted only a few times. The chain carries TRBV9 and TRBJ2-5; tentatively, D is TRBD1 (5 bases). Trimming pared 4 bases from V and 1 base from J, leaving 14 bases between. Germline lookup yields CDR1 SGDLS and CDR2 YYNGEE. This CDR3 contains 15 residues. CDR3 DNA: TGTGCCAGCAGCACCTACAGGTTAGGCCAAGAGACCCAGTACTTC. Translated, it gives CASSTYRLGQETQYF.

The chain employs TRBV11-2 and TRBJ2-7; 7 bases agree with TRBD1. The CDR3 contains 14 residues. V dropped 3 bases and J dropped 4; count of bases not matched to a gene: 6. CDR1 and CDR2 from the germline V gene are SGHAT and FQNNGV. The CDR3 loop is CASSFDRAAYEQYF. The CDR3 DNA is TGTGCCAGCAGCTTTGACAGGGCGGCGTACGAGCAGTACTTC. The full variable domain, rest sourced from reference TRBV11-2 and TRBJ2-7, is EAGVAQSPRYKIIEKRQSVAFWCNPISGHATLYWYQQILGQGPKLLIQFQNNGVVDDSQLPKDRFSAERLKGVDSTLKIQPAKLEDSAVYLCASSFDRAAYEQYFGPGTRLTVT.

This clonotype appeared a few times. This chain links TRBV15 with TRBJ2-3, with D uncertain. The CDR3 runs 14 residues. Germline V gene lookup returns CDR1 LNHNV and CDR2 YYDKDF (reference sequence). Trimming stripped 0 bases from V and 5 bases from J, with 9 bases between. Written as DNA, the CDR3 is TGTGCCACCAGCAGAGATCCCCGCCGAGATACGCAGTATTTT. Translation gives CATSRDPRRDTQYF. The full variable domain, its missing parts supplied by reference TRBV15 and TRBJ2-3, is DAMVIQNPRYQVTQFGKPVTLSCSQTLNHNVMYWYQQKSSQAPKLLFHYYDKDFNNEADTPDNFQSRRPNTSFCFLDIRSPGLGDTAMYLCATSRDPRRDTQYFGPGTRLTVL.

This clonotype was seen ten or more times. The chain recombines TRBV6-1 with TRBJ2-7; 7 positions match TRBD2. V lost 6 bases to trimming and J lost 3 bases; unmatched junction nucleotides: 5. The CDR3 is 13 amino acids. Germline lookup yields CDR1 MNHNS and CDR2 SASEGT. CDR3 protein: CASRAASGYEQYF. The CDR3 DNA follows: TGTGCCAGCAGGGCGGCTAGCGGCTACGAGCAGTACTTC.

The V and J genes are TRBV21-1 and TRBJ2-7. TRBV21-1 is a listed pseudogene. The CDR3 sequence is 15 residues long. The CDR3 DNA reads as TGTGCCAGCAGCAAAGTGTCGAGGAGCTCCTACGAGCAGTACTTC. This translates into CASSKVSRSSYEQYF.

This chain links TRBV12-3 or TRBV12-4 with TRBJ2-1, with D unresolved. There are 13 residues in the CDR3. The V end lost 4 bases, the J end lost 9 bases, and 13 bases lay between the germline ends. This CDR3 is CASSSQPPPEQFF. The CDR3 region has the DNA TGTGCCAGCAGTTCCCAACCCCCTCCTGAGCAGTTCTTC.

This rearrangement joins TRBV29-1 to TRBJ1-1; 8 nucleotides match TRBD1. V gave up 3 bases and J gave up 3 bases; unmatched junction bases: 6. Germline CDR1 reads SQVTM; CDR2 reads ANQGSEA. The CDR3 length is 14 residues. This chain's CDR3 is CSVDRTRGHTEAFF. The DNA of the CDR3 is TGCAGCGTTGATAGGACCAGGGGGCACACTGAAGCTTTCTTT. Full variable domain (outside the CDR3, taken from reference TRBV29-1 and TRBJ1-1): SAVISQKPSRDICQRGTSLTIQCQVDSQVTMMFWYRQQPGQSLTLIATANQGSEATYESGFVIDKFPISRPNLTFSTLTVSNMSPEDSSIYLCSVDRTRGHTEAFFGQGTRLTVV.